This T cell receptor (beta chain) appears in the sequencing data of a study of cytomegalovirus exposure and HLA in healthy donors. About this clone itself: Its antigen remains unidentified.

Notes on the study in general: HLA allele associations emerged for roughly 17,000 TCR beta sequences in a later analysis, at 0.05 false discovery rate.

13 Jbeta primers and 60 Vbeta primers were used for the PCR. Profiled with immunoSEQ multiplex PCR; TCRdb holds only in-frame clones, not every one. The data contain some 110,000 clones, roughly 70% of them singletons. Germline V gene lookup returns CDR1 GTSNPN and CDR2 SVGIG (reference sequence). Trimming removed 5 bases at V and 0 bases at J, with 7 bases between. The CDR3 is made up of 12 amino acids. It was healthy bone marrow donors who served as donors. V is TRBV30 and J is TRBJ1-1; D call uncertain. The specimen was PBMCs. The clonotype originates from a woman aged 45-65 years in good health and CMV-seropositive. CDR3 sequence reads: CAWGRVNTEAFF. CDR3 in DNA: TGTGCCTGGGGGAGGGTGAACACTGAAGCTTTCTTT.